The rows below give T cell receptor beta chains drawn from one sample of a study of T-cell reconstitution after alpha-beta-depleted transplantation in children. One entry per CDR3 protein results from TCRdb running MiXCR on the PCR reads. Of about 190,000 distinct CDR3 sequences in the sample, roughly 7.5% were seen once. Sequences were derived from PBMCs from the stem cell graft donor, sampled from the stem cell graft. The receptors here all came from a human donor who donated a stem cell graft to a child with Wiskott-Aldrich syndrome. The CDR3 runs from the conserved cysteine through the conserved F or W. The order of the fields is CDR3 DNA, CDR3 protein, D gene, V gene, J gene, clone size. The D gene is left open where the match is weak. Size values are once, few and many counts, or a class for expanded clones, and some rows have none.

CDR3 DNA: TGCGCCAGCAGCTTGGAAGGGTCTGATACGCAGTATTTT
CDR3 protein: CASSLEGSDTQYF
D gene: .
V gene: TRBV5-1
J gene: TRBJ2-3
clone size: few

CDR3 DNA: TGCAGTGCTAGCGGACTAGCGGGAAGAGAGACCCAGTACTTC
CDR3 protein: CSASGLAGRETQYF
D gene: TRBD2
V gene: TRBV20-1
J gene: TRBJ2-5
clone size: few

CDR3 DNA: TGTGCCAGCAGCCGGAACAGGAAAACTGAAGCTTTCTTT
CDR3 protein: CASSRNRKTEAFF
D gene: .
V gene: TRBV14
J gene: TRBJ1-1
clone size: few

CDR3 DNA: TGCAGCGCTGGGGACAACTCTTTCGGCACCATATATTTT
CDR3 protein: CSAGDNSFGTIYF
D gene: .
V gene: TRBV29-1
J gene: TRBJ1-3
clone size: many

CDR3 DNA: TGCAGTGCTCTCCCCGCGACTAGCGGATTCTCCTACGAGCAGTACTTC
CDR3 protein: CSALPATSGFSYEQYF
D gene: TRBD2
V gene: TRBV20-1
J gene: TRBJ2-7
clone size: many

CDR3 DNA: TGTGCCAGCTCACCACCAGGACAGGCACTGTCCGGAGCTTTCTTT
CDR3 protein: CASSPPGQALSGAFF
D gene: TRBD1
V gene: TRBV18
J gene: TRBJ1-1
clone size: few

CDR3 DNA: TGTGCCAGCAGTCCCCCTCCCTCTTACGAGCAGTACTTC
CDR3 protein: CASSPPPSYEQYF
D gene: .
V gene: TRBV12-3/TRBV12-4
J gene: TRBJ2-7
clone size: medium-sized

CDR3 DNA: TGCAGTGCTATGGACAGGACGAGTGAAGCTTTCTTT
CDR3 protein: CSAMDRTSEAFF
D gene: TRBD1
V gene: TRBV20-1
J gene: TRBJ1-1
clone size: many

CDR3 DNA: TGCAGTGCTCCCAGCCCGGAGGGGGTAAGGGCAGATACGCAGTATTTT
CDR3 protein: CSAPSPEGVRADTQYF
D gene: .
V gene: TRBV20-1
J gene: TRBJ2-3
clone size: many

CDR3 DNA: TGCGCCAGCAGACTGGACATCGGTGGGGCCAACGTCCTGACTTTC
CDR3 protein: CASRLDIGGANVLTF
D gene: .
V gene: TRBV5-1
J gene: TRBJ2-6
clone size: many

CDR3 DNA: TGTGCCAGCAGAATTGCGAGACTAGCGGAGGGCACAGATACGCAGTATTTT
CDR3 protein: CASRIARLAEGTDTQYF
D gene: .
V gene: TRBV21-1
J gene: TRBJ2-3
clone size: many

CDR3 DNA: TGTGCCATCAGTGAGCGGGGGGGGGTCCAAGAGACCCAGTACTTC
CDR3 protein: CAISERGGVQETQYF
D gene: TRBD2
V gene: TRBV10-3
J gene: TRBJ2-5
clone size: .

CDR3 DNA: TGTGCCAGCAGCCCTTTTGAGGGCTATGGCTACACCTTC
CDR3 protein: CASSPFEGYGYTF
D gene: .
V gene: TRBV3-1
J gene: TRBJ1-2
clone size: few

CDR3 DNA: TGTGCCAGCAGTCCCGACAATGAGCAGTTCTTC
CDR3 protein: CASSPDNEQFF
D gene: .
V gene: TRBV12-3/TRBV12-4
J gene: TRBJ2-1
clone size: many

CDR3 DNA: TGTGCCAGCAGCCAGAACCCAGGGAGTTATCAGCCCCAGCATTTT
CDR3 protein: CASSQNPGSYQPQHF
D gene: .
V gene: TRBV7-2
J gene: TRBJ1-5
clone size: .

CDR3 DNA: TGTGCCAGCGCCCGGGGTGGAGGGAGCAATCAGCCCCAGCATTTT
CDR3 protein: CASARGGGSNQPQHF
D gene: .
V gene: TRBV7-2
J gene: TRBJ1-5
clone size: .

CDR3 DNA: TGCGCCAGCAGCCCACAGGGTTTTGAGCAGTTCTTC
CDR3 protein: CASSPQGFEQFF
D gene: .
V gene: TRBV5-1
J gene: TRBJ2-1
clone size: many

CDR3 DNA: TGTGCCAGCAGTTTCCAGCCCTACAATGAGCAGTTCTTC
CDR3 protein: CASSFQPYNEQFF
D gene: .
V gene: TRBV6-2/TRBV6-3
J gene: TRBJ2-1
clone size: .

CDR3 DNA: TGCGCCAGCAACAGGTGGTTTAAGGGTCTAGCGGGAGAATGGGGCTCCTACAATGAGCAGTTCTTC
CDR3 protein: CASNRWFKGLAGEWGSYNEQFF
D gene: TRBD2
V gene: TRBV5-1
J gene: TRBJ2-1
clone size: many

CDR3 DNA: TGCAGTGCTAGAGATCATAGCGGGAGGGCTGCCTGGGAGACCCAGTACTTC
CDR3 protein: CSARDHSGRAAWETQYF
D gene: TRBD2
V gene: TRBV20-1
J gene: TRBJ2-5
clone size: many

CDR3 DNA: TGTGCCTGGAGGGGGGTGGGCAAAAACATTCAGTACTTC
CDR3 protein: CAWRGVGKNIQYF
D gene: .
V gene: TRBV30
J gene: TRBJ2-4
clone size: .

CDR3 DNA: TGCAGTGCTAGTACGGGGGGCGAAGAGACCCAGTACTTC
CDR3 protein: CSASTGGEETQYF
D gene: .
V gene: TRBV20-1
J gene: TRBJ2-5
clone size: many

CDR3 DNA: TGTGCCAGCAGCTTAGCGGGAGTAGCTAATGAAAAACTGTTTTTT
CDR3 protein: CASSLAGVANEKLFF
D gene: .
V gene: TRBV7-2
J gene: TRBJ1-4
clone size: few

CDR3 DNA: TGTGCCAGCAGCTCCTTACTGACGGGATTACCTGGCGAGCAGTACTTC
CDR3 protein: CASSSLLTGLPGEQYF
D gene: .
V gene: TRBV7-6
J gene: TRBJ2-7
clone size: .

CDR3 DNA: TGTGCCAGCAGCTTCCGGGACGGTAGCGGGGAGCTGTTTTTT
CDR3 protein: CASSFRDGSGELFF
D gene: .
V gene: TRBV7-2
J gene: TRBJ2-2
clone size: few

CDR3 DNA: TGTGCCAGCAGCCCCCGACTAGCGGGGGGATATGAGCAGTTCTTC
CDR3 protein: CASSPRLAGGYEQFF
D gene: TRBD2
V gene: TRBV3-1
J gene: TRBJ2-1
clone size: many